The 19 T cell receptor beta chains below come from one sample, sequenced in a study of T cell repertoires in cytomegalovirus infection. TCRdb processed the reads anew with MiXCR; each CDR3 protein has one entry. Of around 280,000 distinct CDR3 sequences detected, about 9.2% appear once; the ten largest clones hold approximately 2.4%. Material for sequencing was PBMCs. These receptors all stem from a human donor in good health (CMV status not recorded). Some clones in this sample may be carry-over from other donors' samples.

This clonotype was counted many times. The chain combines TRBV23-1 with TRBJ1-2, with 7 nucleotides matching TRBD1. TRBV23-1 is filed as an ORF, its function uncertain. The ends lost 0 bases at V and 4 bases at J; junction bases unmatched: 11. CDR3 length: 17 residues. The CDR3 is CASSQSDLGQIPYGYTF. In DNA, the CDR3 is TGCGCCAGCAGTCAATCGGACTTGGGACAGATCCCCTATGGCTACACCTTC.

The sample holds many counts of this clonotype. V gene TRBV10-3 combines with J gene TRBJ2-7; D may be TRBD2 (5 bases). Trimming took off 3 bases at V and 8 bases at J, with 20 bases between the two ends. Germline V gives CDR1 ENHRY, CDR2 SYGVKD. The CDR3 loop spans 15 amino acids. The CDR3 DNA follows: TGTGCCATCAGTGAATACAAGGGAGAGGGTGGTAAGCAGTACTTC. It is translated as CAISEYKGEGGKQYF.

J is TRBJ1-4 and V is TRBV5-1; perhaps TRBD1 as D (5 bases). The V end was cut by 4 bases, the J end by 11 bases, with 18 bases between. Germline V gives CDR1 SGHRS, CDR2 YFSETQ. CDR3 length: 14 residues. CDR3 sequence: CASSPRDGLVKLFF. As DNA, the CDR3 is TGCGCCAGCAGCCCCCGGGACGGCCTCGTGAAACTGTTTTTT.

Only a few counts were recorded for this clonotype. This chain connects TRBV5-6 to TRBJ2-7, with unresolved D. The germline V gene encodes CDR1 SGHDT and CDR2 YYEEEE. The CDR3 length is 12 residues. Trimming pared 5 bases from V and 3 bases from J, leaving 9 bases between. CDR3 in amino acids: CASSSEGYEQYF. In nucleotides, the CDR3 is TGTGCCAGCAGTTCCGAAGGCTACGAGCAGTACTTC.

The CDR3 DNA follows: TGCAGTGCTAGGTACGGACAGGGCTATCAGCCCCAGCATTTT. The encoded protein is CSARYGQGYQPQHF. The chain recombines TRBV20-1 with TRBJ1-5; 8 nucleotides line up with TRBD1. The CDR3 loop spans 14 amino acids. With 3 bases clipped from V and 5 bases from J, the junction kept 6 bases outside the gene matches. Germline-derived CDR1 and CDR2 are DFQATT and SNEGSKA (reference sequence).

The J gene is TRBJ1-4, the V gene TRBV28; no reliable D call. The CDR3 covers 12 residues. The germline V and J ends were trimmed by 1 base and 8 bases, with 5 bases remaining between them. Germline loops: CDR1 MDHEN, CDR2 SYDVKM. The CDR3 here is CASSLSMEKLFF. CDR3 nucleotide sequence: TGTGCCAGCAGTTTATCTATGGAAAAACTGTTTTTT.

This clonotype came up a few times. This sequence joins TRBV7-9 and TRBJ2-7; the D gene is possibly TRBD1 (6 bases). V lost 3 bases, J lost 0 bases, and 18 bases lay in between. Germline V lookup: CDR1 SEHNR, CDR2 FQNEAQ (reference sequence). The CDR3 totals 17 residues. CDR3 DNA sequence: TGTGCCAGCAGCTTCCAAACAGGGTTGCGGAGCTCCTACGAGCAGTACTTC. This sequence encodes CASSFQTGLRSSYEQYF.

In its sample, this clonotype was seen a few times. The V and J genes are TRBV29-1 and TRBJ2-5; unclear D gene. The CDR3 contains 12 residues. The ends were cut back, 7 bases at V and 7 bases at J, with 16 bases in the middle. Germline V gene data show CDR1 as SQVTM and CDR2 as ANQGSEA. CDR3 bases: TGCAGCGCTCCGGGTCCCACGGGGACCCAGTACTTC. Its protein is CSAPGPTGTQYF.

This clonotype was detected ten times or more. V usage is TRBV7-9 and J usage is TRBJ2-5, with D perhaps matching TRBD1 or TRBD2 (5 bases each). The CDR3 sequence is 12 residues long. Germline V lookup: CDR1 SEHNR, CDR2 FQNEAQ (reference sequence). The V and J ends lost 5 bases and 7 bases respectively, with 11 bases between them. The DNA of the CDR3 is TGTGCCAGCAGCCGCCCAGGGACGACCCAGTACTTC. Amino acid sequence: CASSRPGTTQYF.

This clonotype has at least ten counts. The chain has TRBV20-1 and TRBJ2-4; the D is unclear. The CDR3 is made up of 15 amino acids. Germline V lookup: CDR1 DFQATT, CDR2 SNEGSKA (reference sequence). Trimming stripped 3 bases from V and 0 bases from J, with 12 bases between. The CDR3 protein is CSASQPVLAKNIQYF. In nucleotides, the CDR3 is TGCAGTGCTAGCCAACCCGTACTAGCCAAAAACATTCAGTACTTC.

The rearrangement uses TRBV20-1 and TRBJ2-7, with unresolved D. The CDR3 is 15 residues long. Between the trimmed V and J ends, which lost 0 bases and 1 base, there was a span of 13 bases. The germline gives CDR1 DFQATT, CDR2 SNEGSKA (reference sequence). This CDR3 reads CSARDRVSWSYEQYF. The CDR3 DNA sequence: TGCAGTGCTAGAGATCGAGTAAGCTGGTCCTACGAGCAGTACTTC.

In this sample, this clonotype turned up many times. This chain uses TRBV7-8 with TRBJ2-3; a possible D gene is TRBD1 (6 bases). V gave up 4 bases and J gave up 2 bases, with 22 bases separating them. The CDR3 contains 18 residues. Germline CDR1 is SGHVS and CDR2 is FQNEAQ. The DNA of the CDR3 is TGTGCCAGCAGCTCCCTGACCTGGACAGCTACTCTCACAGATACGCAGTATTTT. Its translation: CASSSLTWTATLTDTQYF. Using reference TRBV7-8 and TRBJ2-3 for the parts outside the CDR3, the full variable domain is GAGVSQSPRYKVAKRGQDVALRCDPISGHVSLFWYQQALGQGPEFLTYFQNEAQLDKSGLPSDRFFAERPEGSVSTLKIQRTQQEDSAVYLCASSSLTWTATLTDTQYFGPGTRLTVL.

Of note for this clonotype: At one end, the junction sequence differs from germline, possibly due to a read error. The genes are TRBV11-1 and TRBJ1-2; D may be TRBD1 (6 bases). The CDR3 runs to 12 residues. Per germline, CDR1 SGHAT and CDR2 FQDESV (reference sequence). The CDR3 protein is CVSSRRQDGYTF. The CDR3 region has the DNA TGTGTCAGCAGTCGGCGACAGGATGGCTACACCTTC.

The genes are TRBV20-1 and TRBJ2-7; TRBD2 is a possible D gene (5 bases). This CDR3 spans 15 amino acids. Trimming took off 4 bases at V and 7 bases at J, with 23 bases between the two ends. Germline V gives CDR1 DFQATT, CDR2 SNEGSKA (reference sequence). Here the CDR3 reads CSAIFRAPSFGEQYF. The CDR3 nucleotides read TGCAGTGCTATTTTTCGGGCACCTAGCTTTGGGGAGCAGTACTTC.

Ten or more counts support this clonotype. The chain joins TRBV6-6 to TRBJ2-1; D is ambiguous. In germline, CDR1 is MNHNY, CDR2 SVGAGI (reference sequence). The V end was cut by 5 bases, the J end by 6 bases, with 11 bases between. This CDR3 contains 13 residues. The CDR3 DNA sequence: TGTGCCAGCAGTCATGGGGTGGGCAATGAGCAGTTCTTC. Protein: CASSHGVGNEQFF.

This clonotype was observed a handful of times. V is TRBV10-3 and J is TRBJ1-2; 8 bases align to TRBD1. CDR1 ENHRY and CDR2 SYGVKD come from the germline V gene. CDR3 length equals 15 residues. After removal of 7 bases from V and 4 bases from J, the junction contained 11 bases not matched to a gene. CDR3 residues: CAITDRTGTGYGYTF. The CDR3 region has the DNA TGTGCCATCACGGACCGGACAGGGACGGGCTATGGCTACACCTTC.

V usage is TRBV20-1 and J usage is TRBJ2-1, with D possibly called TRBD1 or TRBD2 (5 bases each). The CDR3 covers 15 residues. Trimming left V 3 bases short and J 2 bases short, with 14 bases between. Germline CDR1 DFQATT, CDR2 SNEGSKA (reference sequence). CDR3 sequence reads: CSASYGAGTYNEQFF. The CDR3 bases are TGCAGTGCTAGCTACGGGGCGGGTACCTACAATGAGCAGTTCTTC.

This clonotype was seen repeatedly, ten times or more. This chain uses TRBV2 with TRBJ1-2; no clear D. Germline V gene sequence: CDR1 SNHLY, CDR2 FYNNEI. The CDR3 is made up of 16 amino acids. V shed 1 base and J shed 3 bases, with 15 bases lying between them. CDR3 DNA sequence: TGTGCCAGCAGTGAAGGGACGGCGGCCCTCCACTATGGCTACACCTTC. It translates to CASSEGTAALHYGYTF.

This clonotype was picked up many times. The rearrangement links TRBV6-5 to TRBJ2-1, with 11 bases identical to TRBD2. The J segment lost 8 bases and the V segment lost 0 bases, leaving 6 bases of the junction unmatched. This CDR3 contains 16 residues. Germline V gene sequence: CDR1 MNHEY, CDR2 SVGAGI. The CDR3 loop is CASSYSRLAGSDEQFF. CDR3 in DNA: TGTGCCAGCAGTTACTCCAGACTAGCGGGGTCAGATGAGCAGTTCTTC.